The 22 T cell receptor beta chains in this list originate from one sample, sequenced in a study of blood T cell repertoires in COVID-19. This table comes from immunoSEQ multiplex PCR, and its TCRdb copy is limited to in-frame clones, with some not included. The repertoire holds about 91,000 clones, roughly 87% seen once, with approximately 5% in the top ten. Sequenced sample: peripheral blood. These TCRs come from a man aged 70 or older with acute or convalescent COVID-19.

This clone was observed a handful of times. This chain connects TRBV16 to TRBJ1-2, with unresolved D. The length of the CDR3 is 12 residues. Germline assignment: CDR1 KGHSY and CDR2 FQNENV. V lost 5 bases and J lost 8, with 12 bases in between. The CDR3 sequence is CASSLREWGYTF. In DNA, the CDR3 is TGTGCCAGCAGCTTACGGGAATGGGGCTACACCTTC.

The rearrangement links TRBV15 to TRBJ2-2; TRBD2 matches 7 bases. CDR3 length equals 15 residues. V was pared by 0 bases and J by 6 bases, with 4 bases of the junction left unmatched. Germline V lookup: CDR1 LNHNV, CDR2 YYDKDF (reference sequence). CDR3 in amino acids: CATSRERLAAGELFF. CDR3 sequence (DNA): TGTGCCACCAGCAGAGAGCGACTAGCTGCCGGGGAGCTGTTTTTT.

The J gene is TRBJ1-5, the V gene TRBV6-5; D not resolved. Germline loops: CDR1 MNHEY, CDR2 SVGAGI. The CDR3 runs 15 residues. V was clipped by 7 bases and J by 1 base, with 14 bases between them. CDR3 sequence (DNA): TGTGCCAGCAAGGAGGGTGGGCGAAGCAATCAGCCCCAGCATTTT. This encodes CASKEGGRSNQPQHF.

The chain links TRBV6-2 or TRBV6-3 to TRBJ2-1; possibly TRBD2 for D (5 bases). The germline V gene encodes CDR1 MNHEY and CDR2 SVGEGT. The ends were cut back, 5 bases at V and 9 bases at J, with 8 bases in the middle. The CDR3 has 11 residues. The CDR3 DNA reads TGTGCCAGCAGTACTGGAGGTGAGCAGTTCTTC. It encodes CASSTGGEQFF.

This chain uses TRBV5-1 with TRBJ1-4; a weak D match, TRBD1 (5 bases). Trimming took off 4 bases at V and 4 bases at J, with 14 bases between the two ends. The CDR3 is 15 amino acids. Germline V lookup: CDR1 SGHRS, CDR2 YFSETQ. CDR3 nucleotide sequence: TGCGCCAGCAGCCCTGGGGGGTCGAATAATGAAAAACTGTTTTTT. Protein product: CASSPGGSNNEKLFF.

V is TRBV25-1 and J is TRBJ1-2; the D gene is possibly TRBD1 (6 bases). The ends were cut back, 2 bases at V and 4 bases at J, with 20 bases in the middle. Germline V gene sequence: CDR1 MGHDK, CDR2 SYGVNS. This CDR3 has 17 residues. CDR3: CASSEAGASRYGYGYTF. The CDR3 bases are TGTGCCAGCAGTGAAGCAGGGGCCTCCCGTTATGGCTATGGCTACACCTTC.

The V and J genes are TRBV29-1 and TRBJ2-2; D is perhaps TRBD2 (6 bases). Germline CDR1 and CDR2: SQVTM and ANQGSEA. The CDR3 has 14 amino acids. Trimming stripped 4 bases from V and 0 bases from J, with 9 bases between. The DNA of the CDR3 is TGCAGCGTTGTCGGGGGTTCGAACACCGGGGAGCTGTTTTTT. Its protein product is CSVVGGSNTGELFF.

The chain employs TRBV5-6 and TRBJ1-5; D unresolved. Germline V gene sequence: CDR1 SGHDT, CDR2 YYEEEE. The CDR3 has 13 amino acids. Trimming took 4 bases from V and 10 from J, leaving 15 bases between them. CDR3 in amino acids: CASSDTTRGPQHF. CDR3 in DNA: TGTGCCAGCAGCGATACGACTCGGGGACCCCAGCATTTT.

V and J are TRBV3-1 (or the pseudogene TRBV3-2) and TRBJ1-6; D unresolved. V lost 1 base to trimming and J lost 6 bases, with 7 bases between them. In germline, CDR1 is LGHDT, CDR2 YNNKEL (reference sequence). This CDR3 spans 14 amino acids. In DNA, the CDR3 is TGTGCCAGCAGCCAAGCCTACCCTAATTCACCCCTCCACTTT. It is translated as CASSQAYPNSPLHF.

This chain links TRBV10-3 with TRBJ1-5, with D possibly matching TRBD1 (5 bases). CDR1 and CDR2 (germline): ENHRY, SYGVKD. The V and J ends lost 0 bases and 0 bases respectively, with 9 bases between them. The CDR3 is 16 residues long. The CDR3, as DNA: TGTGCCATCAGTGAGTCTCAGGGCAGTAGCAATCAGCCCCAGCATTTT. This sequence encodes CAISESQGSSNQPQHF.

The chain combines TRBV6-5 with TRBJ1-2; D might be TRBD1 (6 bases). This CDR3 is 12 amino acids long. Germline values: CDR1 MNHEY, CDR2 SVGAGI. With 8 bases removed from V and 4 bases from J, the gap between germline ends came to 11 bases. The CDR3 DNA reads as TGTGCCAGCGGAACAGGGCTCTATGGCTACACCTTC. Protein product: CASGTGLYGYTF.

The chain joins TRBV28 to TRBJ1-5, with 9 bases aligning to TRBD1. The CDR3 is 17 residues long. Germline lookup yields CDR1 MDHEN and CDR2 SYDVKM. V was pared by 2 bases and J by 0 bases, with 5 bases of the junction left unmatched. The chain's CDR3 is CASSLGQGSSSNQPQHF. CDR3 sequence (DNA): TGTGCCAGCAGTTTAGGACAGGGGTCGAGTAGCAATCAGCCCCAGCATTTT.

The chain recombines TRBV6-5 with TRBJ2-2; no clear D. The CDR3 extends over 14 amino acids. Trimming pared 2 bases from V and 6 bases from J, leaving 10 bases between. Germline loops: CDR1 MNHEY, CDR2 SVGAGI. The CDR3 DNA reads as TGTGCCAGCAGTTACGCAACAGCCCCCGGGGAGCTGTTTTTT. It specifies CASSYATAPGELFF.

For the CDR3, the DNA is TGTGCCAGCAGTTTAGGGGGTAGGGTAGCGGGATCCTACGAGCAGTACTTC. Its translation: CASSLGGRVAGSYEQYF. This rearrangement joins TRBV27 to TRBJ2-7, with 8 bases matching TRBD2. J gave up 1 base and V 2 bases, and 10 bases lay outside the gene matches. CDR3 length: 17 amino acids. CDR1 is MNHEY and CDR2 is SMNVEV in the germline V gene (reference sequence).

The V and J genes are TRBV20-1 and TRBJ2-3; D is uncertain. The ends were cut back, 7 bases at V and 6 bases at J, with 11 bases in the middle. The germline V gene encodes CDR1 DFQATT and CDR2 SNEGSKA (reference sequence). The CDR3 extends over 11 amino acids. The CDR3: CSVSSGDTQYF. The CDR3 DNA is TGCAGTGTTTCCTCCGGGGATACGCAGTATTTT.

The rearrangement uses TRBV6-1 and TRBJ1-1, with TRBD1 as a possible D gene (5 bases). This CDR3 contains 14 residues. V was shortened by 3 bases and J by 1 base, with 9 bases between the two germline ends. Germline V CDR1 and CDR2: MNHNS, SASEGT. The CDR3 DNA sequence: TGTGCCAGCAGTGAGGGGGGGGAGAACACTGAAGCTTTCTTT. This sequence encodes CASSEGGENTEAFF.

The chain has TRBV5-1 and TRBJ1-6; 9 bases fit TRBD1. Germline V CDR1 and CDR2: SGHRS, YFSETQ. Germline trimming cut 2 bases from V and 10 bases from J; bases unmatched to any gene: 7. This CDR3 has 15 amino acids. CDR3 in DNA: TGCGCCAGCAGCTTAGGGGGACAGGGTCACTCACCCCTCCACTTT. It encodes CASSLGGQGHSPLHF.

The chain combines TRBV4-1 with TRBJ1-5; D possibly corresponds to TRBD1 (6 bases). Between the trimmed V and J ends, which lost 0 bases and 7 bases, there was a span of 16 bases. This CDR3 contains 16 residues. CDR1 is MGHRA, CDR2 YSYEKL, per germline. For the CDR3, the DNA is TGCGCCAGCAGCCAAGACCCTAAGGGGGTATGGCAGCCCCAGCATTTT. This codes for CASSQDPKGVWQPQHF.

The genes are TRBV11-2 and TRBJ1-3, with D unclear. Germline V gives CDR1 SGHAT, CDR2 FQNNGV. V was clipped by 5 bases and J by 0 bases, with 11 bases between them. The CDR3 length is 15 residues. The CDR3 sequence is CASSPTPDSGNTIYF. CDR3 DNA: TGTGCCAGCAGCCCGACACCCGACTCTGGAAACACCATATATTTT.

The chain combines TRBV6-1 with TRBJ1-6; 8 positions agree with TRBD1. The CDR3 spans 16 residues. Trimming removed 3 bases from V and 6 bases from J; junction bases left unmatched: 7. Germline V gene lookup returns CDR1 MNHNS and CDR2 SASEGT. The chain's CDR3 is CASSDSYRGANSPLHF. The CDR3 nucleotides are TGTGCCAGCAGTGATTCATACAGGGGGGCTAATTCACCCCTCCACTTT.

The chain employs TRBV20-1 and TRBJ2-3; 8 nucleotides agree with TRBD2. The CDR3 has 11 amino acids. V lost 6 bases, J lost 13 bases, and 9 bases stayed unmatched. Per the germline V gene, CDR1 is DFQATT and CDR2 is SNEGSKA (reference sequence). CDR3 protein: CSAEGLGLEYF. The CDR3, as DNA: TGCAGTGCAGAGGGACTAGGGCTTGAGTATTTT.

The V and J genes are TRBV2 and TRBJ1-4, with 9 positions matching TRBD1. Per the germline V gene, CDR1 is SNHLY and CDR2 is FYNNEI. The CDR3 is made up of 15 amino acids. J gave up 5 bases and V 5 bases, and 6 bases lay outside the gene matches. The CDR3 loop reads CASSRTGASNEKLFF. The DNA for the CDR3 is TGTGCCAGCAGTCGGACAGGGGCCTCAAATGAAAAACTGTTTTTT.